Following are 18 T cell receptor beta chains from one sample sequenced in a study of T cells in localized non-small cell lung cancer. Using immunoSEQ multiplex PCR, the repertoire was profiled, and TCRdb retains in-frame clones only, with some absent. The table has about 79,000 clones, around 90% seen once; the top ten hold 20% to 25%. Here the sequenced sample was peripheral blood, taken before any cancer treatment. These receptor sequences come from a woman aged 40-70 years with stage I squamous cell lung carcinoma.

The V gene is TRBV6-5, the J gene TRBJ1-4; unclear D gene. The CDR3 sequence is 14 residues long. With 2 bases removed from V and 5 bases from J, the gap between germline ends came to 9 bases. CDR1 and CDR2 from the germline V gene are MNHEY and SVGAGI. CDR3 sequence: CASSYGQRNEKLFF. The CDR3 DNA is TGTGCCAGCAGTTACGGGCAGAGGAATGAAAAACTGTTTTTT.

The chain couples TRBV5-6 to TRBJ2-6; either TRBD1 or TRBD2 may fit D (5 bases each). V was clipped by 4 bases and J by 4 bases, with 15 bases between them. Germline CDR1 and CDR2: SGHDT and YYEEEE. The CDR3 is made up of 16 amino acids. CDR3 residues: CASSLPGQGGANVLTF. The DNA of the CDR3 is TGTGCCAGCAGCCTTCCGGGGCAAGGAGGGGCCAACGTCCTGACTTTC.

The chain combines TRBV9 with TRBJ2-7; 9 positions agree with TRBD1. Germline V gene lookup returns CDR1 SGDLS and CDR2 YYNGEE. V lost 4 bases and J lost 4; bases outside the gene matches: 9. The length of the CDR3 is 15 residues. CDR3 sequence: CASSLGTGIAYEQYF. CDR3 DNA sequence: TGTGCCAGCAGCCTCGGGACAGGGATCGCATACGAGCAGTACTTC.

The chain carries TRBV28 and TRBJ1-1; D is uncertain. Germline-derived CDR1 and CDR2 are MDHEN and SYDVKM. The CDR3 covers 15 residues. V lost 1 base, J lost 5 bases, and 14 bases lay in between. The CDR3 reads CASSLSQNGETEAFF. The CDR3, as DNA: TGTGCCAGCAGTTTATCCCAAAATGGAGAGACTGAAGCTTTCTTT.

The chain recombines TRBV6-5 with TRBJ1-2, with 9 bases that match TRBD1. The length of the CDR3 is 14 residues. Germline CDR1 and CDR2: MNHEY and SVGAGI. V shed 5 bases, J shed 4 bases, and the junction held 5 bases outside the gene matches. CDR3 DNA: TGTGCCAGCAGTCCAAGGGGACAGGGCTATGGCTACACCTTC. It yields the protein CASSPRGQGYGYTF.

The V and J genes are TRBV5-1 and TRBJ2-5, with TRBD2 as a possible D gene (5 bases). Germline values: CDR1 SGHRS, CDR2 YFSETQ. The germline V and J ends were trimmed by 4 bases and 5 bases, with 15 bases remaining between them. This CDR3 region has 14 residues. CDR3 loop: CASSAGGVGETQYF. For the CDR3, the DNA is TGCGCCAGCAGCGCGGGTGGGGTCGGGGAGACCCAGTACTTC.

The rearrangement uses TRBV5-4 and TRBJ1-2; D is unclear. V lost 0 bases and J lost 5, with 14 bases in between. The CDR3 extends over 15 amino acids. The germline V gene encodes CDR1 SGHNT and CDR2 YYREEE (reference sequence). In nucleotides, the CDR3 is TGTGCCAGCAGCTTGGCCGGCTGGAGTGGGTATGGCTACACCTTC. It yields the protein CASSLAGWSGYGYTF.

The CDR3 protein is CASSPTGYYTDTQYF. The CDR3 coding sequence is TGCGCCAGCAGCCCTACGGGGTACTACACAGATACGCAGTATTTT. The V gene is TRBV5-1, the J gene TRBJ2-3, with a tentative D call TRBD2 (5 bases). Germline V gene sequence: CDR1 SGHRS, CDR2 YFSETQ. V was shortened by 4 bases and J by 2 bases, with 14 bases between the two germline ends. The CDR3 has 15 residues.

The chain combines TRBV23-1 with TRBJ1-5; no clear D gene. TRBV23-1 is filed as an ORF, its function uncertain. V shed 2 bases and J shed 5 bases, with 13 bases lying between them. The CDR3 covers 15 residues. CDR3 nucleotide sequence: TGCGCCAGCAGTCAAAGGTTAACACACTATCAGCCCCAGCATTTT. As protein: CASSQRLTHYQPQHF.

The CDR3 DNA reads as TGTGCCAGCAGCTGGACTAGCGGGTCAGTCACCGGGGAGCTGTTTTTT. Translated: CASSWTSGSVTGELFF. The chain joins TRBV27 to TRBJ2-2; 11 bases align to TRBD2. Germline CDR1 and CDR2: MNHEY and SMNVEV (reference sequence). V lost 6 bases, J lost 4 bases, and 7 bases stayed unmatched. The CDR3 runs to 16 residues.

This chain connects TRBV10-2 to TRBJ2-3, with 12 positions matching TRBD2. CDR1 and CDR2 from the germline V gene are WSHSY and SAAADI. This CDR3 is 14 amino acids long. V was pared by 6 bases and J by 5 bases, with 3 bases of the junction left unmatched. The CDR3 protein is CASRTSGGVDTQYF. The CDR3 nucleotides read TGCGCCAGCAGGACTAGCGGGGGAGTAGATACGCAGTATTTT.

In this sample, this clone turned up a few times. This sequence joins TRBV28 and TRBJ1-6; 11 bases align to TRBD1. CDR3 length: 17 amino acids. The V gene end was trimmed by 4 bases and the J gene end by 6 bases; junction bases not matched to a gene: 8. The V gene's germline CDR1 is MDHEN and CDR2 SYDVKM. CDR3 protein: CASSSGTGGMGNSPLHF. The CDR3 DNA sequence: TGTGCCAGCAGTTCCGGGACAGGGGGTATGGGTAATTCACCCCTCCACTTT.

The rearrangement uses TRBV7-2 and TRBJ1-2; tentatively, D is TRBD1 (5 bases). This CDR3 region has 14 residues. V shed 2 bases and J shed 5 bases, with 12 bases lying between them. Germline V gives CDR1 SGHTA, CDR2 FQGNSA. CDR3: CASSLPGTAYGYTF. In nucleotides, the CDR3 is TGTGCCAGCAGCTTACCCGGGACGGCTTATGGCTACACCTTC.

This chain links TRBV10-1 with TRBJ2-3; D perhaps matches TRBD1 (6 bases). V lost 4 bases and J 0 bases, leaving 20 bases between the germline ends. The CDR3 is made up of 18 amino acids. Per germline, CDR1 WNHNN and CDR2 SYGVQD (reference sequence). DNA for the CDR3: TGCGCCAGCAGTGGATATTCCGTGGGGGCCTCTAGCACAGATACGCAGTATTTT. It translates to CASSGYSVGASSTDTQYF.

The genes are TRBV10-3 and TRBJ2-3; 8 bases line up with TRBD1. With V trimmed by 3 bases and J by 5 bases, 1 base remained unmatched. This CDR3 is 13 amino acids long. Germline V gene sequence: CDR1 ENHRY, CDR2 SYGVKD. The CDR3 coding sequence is TGTGCCATCAGTGACGGGACAGGAGATACGCAGTATTTT. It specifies CAISDGTGDTQYF.

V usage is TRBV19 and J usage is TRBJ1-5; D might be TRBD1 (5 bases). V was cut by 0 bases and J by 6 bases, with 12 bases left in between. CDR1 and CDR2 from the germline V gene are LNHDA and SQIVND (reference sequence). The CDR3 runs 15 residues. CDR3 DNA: TGTGCCAGTAGTATAGATCTAGGCGGGACTCAGCCCCAGCATTTT. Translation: CASSIDLGGTQPQHF.

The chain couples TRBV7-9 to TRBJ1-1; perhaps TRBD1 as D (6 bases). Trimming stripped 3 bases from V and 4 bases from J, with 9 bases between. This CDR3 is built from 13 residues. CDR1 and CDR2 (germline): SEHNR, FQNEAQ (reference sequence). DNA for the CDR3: TGTGCCAGCAGCTTGGAGGACAGCACTGAAGCTTTCTTT. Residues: CASSLEDSTEAFF.

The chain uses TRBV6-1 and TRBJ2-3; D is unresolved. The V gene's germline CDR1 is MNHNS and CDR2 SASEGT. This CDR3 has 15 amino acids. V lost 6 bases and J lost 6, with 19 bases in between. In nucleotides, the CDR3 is TGTGCCAGCAGCTCCCTTAGGGCCAGATCGGATACGCAGTATTTT. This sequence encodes CASSSLRARSDTQYF.